The clone carrying this T cell receptor beta chain was detected only a few times. What it binds is not known. The ends lost 6 bases at V and 2 bases at J; junction bases unmatched: 5. The CDR3 length is 14 residues. The germline gives CDR1 DFQATT, CDR2 SNEGSKA (reference sequence). The authors extracted at least 5 micrograms of total RNA per sample. For the second PCR, which ran for about 6 to 11 cycles, a sample-barcoded 5' primer and a J-beta primer mix were used. TCRdb used MiXCR to reprocess the 5' RACE reads, holding one entry per CDR3 protein. The sample records about 630,000 distinct CDR3 sequences, around a fifth being singletons. This entry belongs to a study of blood T cells in healthy people across ages. About the study: Template switching recovered approximately one barcoded beta molecule for every two T cells.

Study-level findings and limits: A conclusive naive versus antigen-experienced comparison was prevented by the unsorted PBMCs.

The TCR was taken from a man aged 70 or older in good health. The chain carries TRBV20-1 and TRBJ2-5, with 11 bases matching TRBD2. Source material: blood. The CDR3 nucleotides read TGCAGTGCGGGGACTAGCGGAGATCAAGAGACCCAGTACTTC. This sequence encodes CSAGTSGDQETQYF.